This TCR beta chain appears in the sequencing data of a study of T cells in Graves' hyperthyroidism and ophthalmopathy. Study-wide points: Ophthalmopathy was model-predicted a median approximately six months pre-onset. Most expanded thyroid clonotypes above 0.001 also appeared in blood.

Not enrolled were patients with uncontrolled infection, other autoimmune disease, pregnancy or lactation. A roughly 9.1 ml volume of fresh peripheral blood provided the PBMCs. Researchers amplified the TCR beta CDR3 regions from RNA transcripts. TCR CDR3 regions were first amplified by RT-PCR with HTBI primers. MiXCR, run by TCRdb on the multiplex PCR reads, gives a single entry per CDR3 protein. The data contain around 800,000 distinct CDR3 sequences, about 38% of them singletons. About this clonotype itself: The antigen is undetermined.

Germline V gene lookup returns CDR1 LNHNV and CDR2 YYDKDF (reference sequence). CDR3 length equals 13 residues. V was shortened by 3 bases and J by 2 bases, with 7 bases between the two germline ends. The origin of this receptor is a man between 18 and 35 years old with Graves' hyperthyroidism. The sequencing sample was made of blood. This chain joins TRBV15 and TRBJ1-1; D is unclear. CDR3 loop: CATSSPFNTEAFF. The DNA for the CDR3 is TGTGCCACCAGCAGCCCCTTTAACACTGAAGCTTTCTTT.